This T cell receptor (beta chain) was captured in a study of T cell responses to AZD1222 COVID-19 vaccine. About this clone: The antigen is not known.

Study-level results: Only a handful of AZD1222 recipients were seropositive at baseline. Spike-specific TCR breadth and depth both grew after two AZD1222 doses. Females outnumbered males among donors, who were mostly white British; clonal diversity was possibly underestimated.

Profiled with immunoSEQ multiplex PCR; TCRdb holds only in-frame clones, not every one. Here the sample spans about 67,000 clones, roughly 85% being singletons. Germline V gene sequence: CDR1 SNHLY, CDR2 FYNNEI. The CDR3 spans 16 residues. Trimming took 2 bases from V and 3 from J, leaving 16 bases between them. This TCR was recovered from an adult who received the AZD1222 COVID-19 vaccine. The chain joins TRBV2 to TRBJ1-1, with D uncertain. The sample was peripheral blood, taken 28 days after the second AZD1222 dose. CDR3 amino acids: CASSEIRALADTEAFF. In DNA, the CDR3 is TGTGCCAGCAGTGAAATTAGGGCCCTCGCGGACACTGAAGCTTTCTTT.